Below are 7 T cell receptor beta chains sequenced from a single sample in a study of blood T cell repertoires in COVID-19. Produced via immunoSEQ multiplex PCR; TCRdb's table is partial and in-frame only. Of 400,000 to 500,000 clones listed, roughly 85% are singletons. Sequences were obtained from peripheral blood. All receptors derive from a woman aged 25 to 45 with active or convalescent COVID-19.

The chain combines TRBV5-5 with TRBJ1-2, with 10 nucleotides matching TRBD1. V shed 4 bases, J shed 8 bases, and the junction held 11 bases outside the gene matches. Germline loops: CDR1 SGHKS, CDR2 YYEKEE (reference sequence). The CDR3 has 15 amino acids. The CDR3 loop reads CASSRPGTGAGGYTF. The CDR3, as DNA: TGTGCCAGCAGCCGTCCCGGGACAGGGGCGGGCGGCTACACCTTC.

The gene calls are TRBV2 and TRBJ1-2; D may be TRBD1 (6 bases). This CDR3 has 16 residues. Trimming removed 7 bases from V and 1 base from J, with 19 bases in between. Germline V gives CDR1 SNHLY, CDR2 FYNNEI. The CDR3 sequence: CASIDDRSTINYGYTF. CDR3 nucleotide sequence: TGTGCCAGCATTGATGACAGGAGCACAATTAACTATGGCTACACCTTC.

This rearrangement joins TRBV7-9 to TRBJ2-1, with 8 bases that match TRBD2. Germline CDR1 SEHNR, CDR2 FQNEAQ (reference sequence). V lost 3 bases to trimming and J lost 8 bases; unmatched junction nucleotides: 6. The CDR3 sequence is 14 residues long. The CDR3 is CASSLSSGFYEQFF. CDR3 DNA: TGTGCCAGCAGCTTGTCTAGCGGGTTCTATGAGCAGTTCTTC.

The rearrangement uses TRBV7-8 and TRBJ1-2; a weak D match, TRBD1 (6 bases). Germline V gene lookup returns CDR1 SGHVS and CDR2 FQNEAQ. The CDR3 spans 14 residues. With 3 bases removed from V and 4 bases from J, the gap between germline ends came to 12 bases. The CDR3 here is CASSLGDRIYGYTF. The CDR3 bases are TGTGCCAGCAGCTTGGGAGACAGGATCTATGGCTACACCTTC.

This chain connects TRBV6-5 to TRBJ2-1, with a weak D call TRBD1 (5 bases). This CDR3 has 14 amino acids. Looked up from germline, CDR1 is MNHEY and CDR2 is SVGAGI. V lost 5 bases and J 6 bases, leaving 14 bases between the germline ends. The CDR3 bases are TGTGCCAGCAGTAATGGGGCCCGGGCCAATGAGCAGTTCTTC. Translation gives CASSNGARANEQFF.

The chain uses TRBV29-1 and TRBJ1-2; TRBD1 might be the D (6 bases). This CDR3 has 14 amino acids. Germline CDR1 SQVTM, CDR2 ANQGSEA. V was shortened by 6 bases and J by 4 bases, with 18 bases between the two germline ends. CDR3 region: CSVWGGEEGYGYTF. The CDR3 DNA reads as TGCAGCGTATGGGGGGGCGAGGAAGGCTATGGCTACACCTTC.

The V gene is TRBV5-4, the J gene TRBJ1-2, with 8 bases that match TRBD1. The trim removed 3 bases at V and 8 bases at J, leaving 12 bases unmatched. Germline-derived CDR1 and CDR2 are SGHNT and YYREEE (reference sequence). This CDR3 contains 15 residues. CDR3: CASSSDRGQVSGYTF. CDR3 bases: TGTGCCAGCAGCTCAGACAGGGGTCAAGTCAGCGGCTACACCTTC.